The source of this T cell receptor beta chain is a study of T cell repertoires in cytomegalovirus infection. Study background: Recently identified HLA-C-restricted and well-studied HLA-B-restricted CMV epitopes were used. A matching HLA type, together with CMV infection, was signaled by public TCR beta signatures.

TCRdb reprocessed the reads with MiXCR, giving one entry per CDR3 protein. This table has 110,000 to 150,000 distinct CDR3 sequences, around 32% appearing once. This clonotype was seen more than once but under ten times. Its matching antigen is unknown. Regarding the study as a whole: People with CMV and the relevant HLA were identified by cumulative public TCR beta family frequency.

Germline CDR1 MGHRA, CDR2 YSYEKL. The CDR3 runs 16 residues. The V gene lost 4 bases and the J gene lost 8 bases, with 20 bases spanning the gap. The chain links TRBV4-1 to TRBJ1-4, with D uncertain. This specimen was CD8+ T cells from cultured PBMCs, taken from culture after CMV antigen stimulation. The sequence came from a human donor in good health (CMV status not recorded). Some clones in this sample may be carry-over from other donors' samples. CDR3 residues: CASSPPRARPDEKLFF. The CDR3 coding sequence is TGCGCCAGCAGCCCGCCCCGGGCCCGACCTGACGAAAAACTGTTTTTT.